The 29 T cell receptor beta chains in this list originate from one sample, sequenced in a study of blood T cells in healthy people across ages. A second PCR, run for about 7 to 11 cycles, used a sample-barcoded 5' primer plus a J-beta primer mix. TCRdb re-analysed the 5' RACE reads in MiXCR, keeping a single row per CDR3 protein. The sample shows under 2 million distinct CDR3 sequences, approximately 32% of them seen only once. The sample was blood. The source is a woman between 25 and 40 years old in good health.

This clonotype was observed a few times. The rearrangement uses TRBV12-3 or TRBV12-4 and TRBJ2-1; TRBD2 matches at 7 bases. The CDR3 has 16 amino acids. Trimming cost V 3 bases and J 4 bases; bases outside gene matches: 9. DNA of the CDR3: TGTGCCAGCAGTTTTAGGCTAGCGGAACAATACAATGAGCAGTTCTTC. This gives the protein CASSFRLAEQYNEQFF.

The chain links TRBV9 to TRBJ2-1; possibly TRBD1 or TRBD2 for D (5 bases each). CDR3 length: 16 residues. V lost 2 bases and J lost 2, with 14 bases in between. CDR1 SGDLS and CDR2 YYNGEE come from the germline V gene. In nucleotides, the CDR3 is TGTGCCAGCAGCGTCCAGACCGGGACCGCCTACAATGAGCAGTTCTTC. It codes for CASSVQTGTAYNEQFF.

The rearrangement uses TRBV20-1 and TRBJ2-2; D might be TRBD1 (6 bases). Germline V gene sequence: CDR1 DFQATT, CDR2 SNEGSKA (reference sequence). There are 13 residues in the CDR3. V dropped 6 bases and J dropped 6 bases, with 14 bases sitting between them. The CDR3 loop is CSATHPGAGELFF. In DNA, the CDR3 is TGCAGTGCAACCCATCCAGGGGCCGGGGAGCTGTTTTTT.

This clonotype is a singleton in its sample. Written as DNA, the CDR3 is TGTGCCAGCAGTCTCCAGCGGGATGCCTACAATGAGCAGTTCTTC. It yields the protein CASSLQRDAYNEQFF. The chain employs TRBV27 and TRBJ2-1, with 7 bases fitting TRBD2. The junction had 6 bases not matched to a gene; V was cut back by 5 bases and J by 2 bases. This CDR3 comprises 15 residues. Germline V gene data show CDR1 as MNHEY and CDR2 as SMNVEV (reference sequence).

This clonotype came up a few times. The CDR3 sequence is CASILWGSSYEQYF. The CDR3 DNA follows: TGCGCCAGCATCTTGTGGGGGAGCTCCTACGAGCAGTACTTC. The chain recombines TRBV10-1 with TRBJ2-7; D tentatively reads TRBD1 or TRBD2 (5 bases each). The CDR3 has 14 amino acids. V lost 7 bases and J lost 0, with 13 bases in between. CDR1 is WNHNN and CDR2 is SYGVQD in the germline V gene (reference sequence).

The CDR3 loop is CAGEQDRGHSGANVLTF. CDR3 nucleotides: TGTGCCGGTGAACAGGACAGGGGGCACTCTGGGGCCAACGTCCTGACTTTC. J is TRBJ2-6 and V is TRBV6-1; 11 positions match TRBD1. This CDR3 is built from 17 residues. J lost 0 bases, V lost 11 bases, and 9 bases had no gene match. Germline CDR1 is MNHNS and CDR2 is SASEGT.

The gene calls are TRBV12-3 or TRBV12-4 and TRBJ2-7; no reliable D call. The CDR3 is made up of 15 amino acids. The V and J ends lost 6 bases and 4 bases respectively, with 19 bases between them. The CDR3 here is CASSSRWDSPYEQYF. In nucleotides, the CDR3 is TGTGCCAGCAGCAGCCGTTGGGATAGCCCTTACGAGCAGTACTTC.

The chain carries TRBV5-1 and TRBJ2-7; TRBD1 matches at 7 bases. This CDR3 region has 14 residues. Germline V gene lookup returns CDR1 SGHRS and CDR2 YFSETQ. The trim removed 4 bases at V and 4 bases at J, leaving 8 bases unmatched. The CDR3 spells CASSRTGTQYEQYF. CDR3 bases: TGCGCCAGCAGCAGGACAGGAACTCAATACGAGCAGTACTTC.

In its sample, this clonotype was seen many times. The genes are TRBV11-2 and TRBJ2-5, with a tentative D call TRBD2 (6 bases). Germline CDR1 is SGHAT and CDR2 is FQNNGV. The CDR3 spans 15 residues. The V end was cut by 5 bases, the J end by 0 bases, with 13 bases between. The CDR3 loop is CASSPKAGYQETQYF. The CDR3 nucleotides read TGTGCCAGCAGCCCTAAAGCGGGCTACCAAGAGACCCAGTACTTC.

The chain uses TRBV11-2 and TRBJ2-1; D is unresolved. The germline V gene encodes CDR1 SGHAT and CDR2 FQNNGV. This CDR3 comprises 12 residues. The ends were cut back, 5 bases at V and 9 bases at J, with 11 bases in the middle. DNA of the CDR3: TGTGCCAGCAGCAGTTTTTTCGGTGAGCAGTTCTTC. This translates into CASSSFFGEQFF.

V and J are TRBV20-1 and TRBJ2-3; TRBD2 matches 14 bases. The CDR3 sequence is 19 residues long. CDR1 and CDR2 (germline): DFQATT, SNEGSKA (reference sequence). Unmatched junction bases numbered 15, after V lost 7 bases and J lost 0 bases. CDR3 nucleotides: TGCAGTGGAAGACCGGGACTAGCGGGGGACACCCCTAGCACAGATACGCAGTATTTT. This codes for CSGRPGLAGDTPSTDTQYF.

The chain couples TRBV20-1 to TRBJ2-3, with 9 bases that match TRBD2. Germline V gene lookup returns CDR1 DFQATT and CDR2 SNEGSKA (reference sequence). V trimming: 1 base; J trimming: 0 bases; junction bases outside the gene matches: 5. The CDR3 totals 16 residues. For the CDR3, the DNA is TGCAGTGCTAGAGTCCCTAGCGGGGAAAGCACAGATACGCAGTATTTT. Translating gives CSARVPSGESTDTQYF.

Many counts were recorded for this clonotype. The rearrangement joins TRBV20-1 to TRBJ1-4; 7 nucleotides agree with TRBD1. The V gene end was trimmed by 1 base and the J gene end by 2 bases; junction bases not matched to a gene: 13. The germline V gene has CDR1 DFQATT and CDR2 SNEGSKA (reference sequence). The CDR3 runs 18 residues. CDR3 in DNA: TGCAGTGCTAGAGGGTTCCCGGGAACAGGGGCGACTAATGAAAAACTGTTTTTT. Its protein is CSARGFPGTGATNEKLFF.

The chain uses TRBV9 and TRBJ2-5; no firm D call. The DNA end is more similar to TRBJ2-7, so the J call may be wrong. Germline CDR1 is SGDLS and CDR2 is YYNGEE. This CDR3 has 14 residues. The CDR3 here is CASSPRIELDEQYF. The CDR3 DNA follows: TGTGCCAGCAGCCCACGCATTGAATTGGACGAGCAGTACTTC.

This clonotype was seen only once. The rearrangement links TRBV7-9 to TRBJ1-1; 8 bases line up with TRBD1. CDR3 length: 16 residues. V gave up 6 bases and J gave up 3 bases; unmatched junction bases: 12. The germline V gene encodes CDR1 SEHNR and CDR2 FQNEAQ (reference sequence). CDR3 sequence: CASSSARTGKDTEAFF. The CDR3 DNA sequence: TGTGCCAGCAGTTCCGCCAGGACAGGGAAGGACACTGAAGCTTTCTTT. The full variable domain, in which reference TRBV7-9 and TRBJ1-1 provide the parts outside the CDR3, is DTGVSQNPRHKITKRGQNVTFRCDPISEHNRLYWYRQTLGQGPEFLTYFQNEAQLEKSRLLSDRFSAERPKGSFSTLEIQRTEQGDSAMYLCASSSARTGKDTEAFFGQGTRLTVV.

The chain employs TRBV7-7 and TRBJ2-1; 9 bases agree with TRBD1. From germline, CDR1 is SSHAT and CDR2 FNYEAQ (reference sequence). The CDR3 has 19 residues. V trimming: 2 bases; J trimming: 4 bases; junction bases outside the gene matches: 15. The CDR3 region has the DNA TGTGCCAGCAGCTTATCCCCTGGACAGGGGCCCCTTCATTACAATGAGCAGTTCTTC. Encoded protein: CASSLSPGQGPLHYNEQFF.

The chain carries TRBV20-1 and TRBJ2-5; tentative D call: TRBD2 (6 bases). The last part of the DNA fits TRBJ2-7 better; the J call may be wrong. Germline V CDR1 and CDR2: DFQATT, SNEGSKA (reference sequence). The CDR3 spans 12 residues. The CDR3 region is CSARGPRGEQYF. The DNA for the CDR3 is TGCAGTGCTAGAGGGCCGCGGGGCGAGCAGTACTTC.

The J gene is TRBJ1-5, the V gene TRBV19; no reliable D call. Germline CDR1 reads LNHDA; CDR2 reads SQIVND (reference sequence). The V end was cut by 3 bases, the J end by 3 bases, with 12 bases between. The CDR3 contains 15 residues. The CDR3 bases are TGTGCCAGTAGTATCGACGTAGAAATCAATCAGCCCCAGCATTTT. It encodes CASSIDVEINQPQHF.

V is TRBV5-1 and J is TRBJ2-3, with D unresolved. The length of the CDR3 is 15 residues. The ends were cut back, 4 bases at V and 0 bases at J, with 12 bases in the middle. Germline V lookup: CDR1 SGHRS, CDR2 YFSETQ. CDR3 nucleotides: TGCGCCAGCAGCCCCAGCTACACGAGCACAGATACGCAGTATTTT. Translating it yields CASSPSYTSTDTQYF.

CDR3 sequence reads: CASSPPAGGRTDTQYF. CDR3 nucleotides: TGTGCCAGCTCACCACCGGCCGGGGGACGCACAGATACGCAGTATTTT. The J gene is TRBJ2-3, the V gene TRBV18; D perhaps matches TRBD2 (6 bases). The V gene lost 0 bases and the J gene lost 1 base, with 11 bases spanning the gap. Germline values: CDR1 KGHSH, CDR2 LQKENI. There are 16 residues in the CDR3. Filled out from reference TRBV18 and TRBJ2-3, the complete variable domain reads NAGVMQNPRHLVRRRGQEARLRCSPMKGHSHVYWYRQLPEEGLKFMVYLQKENIIDESGMPKERFSAEFPKEGPSILRIQQVVRGDSAAYFCASSPPAGGRTDTQYFGPGTRLTVL.

The chain is built from TRBV28 and TRBJ1-1; 8 bases are shared with TRBD1. This CDR3 region has 15 residues. Germline V gene sequence: CDR1 MDHEN, CDR2 SYDVKM. The V segment lost 6 bases and the J segment 2 bases; nucleotides outside the gene matches: 8. The DNA for the CDR3 is TGTGCCAGCAGCCGGACAGGGATAGCAAACACTGAAGCTTTCTTT. Its protein is CASSRTGIANTEAFF.

In its sample, this clonotype was seen a few times. The V gene is TRBV5-6, the J gene TRBJ2-3; D is ambiguous. Per the germline V gene, CDR1 is SGHDT and CDR2 is YYEEEE. Trimming took off 7 bases at V and 1 base at J, with 13 bases between the two ends. The CDR3 spans 14 residues. CDR3 nucleotides: TGTGCCAGCTTTAGTGGGTCGGGCACAGATACGCAGTATTTT. It encodes CASFSGSGTDTQYF.

The J gene is TRBJ2-7, the V gene TRBV3-1, with 9 bases matching TRBD1. The V segment lost 2 bases and the J segment 3 bases; nucleotides outside the gene matches: 8. The CDR3 has 16 amino acids. CDR1 is LGHDT, CDR2 YNNKEL, per germline (reference sequence). CDR3 amino acids: CASSQWGGQGGYEQYF. The DNA for the CDR3 is TGTGCCAGCAGCCAATGGGGGGGACAGGGCGGCTACGAGCAGTACTTC.

This chain joins TRBV2 and TRBJ1-1; D remains ambiguous. The CDR3 consists of 15 residues. V was pared by 1 base and J by 0 bases, with 9 bases between. Per the germline V gene, CDR1 is SNHLY and CDR2 is FYNNEI. CDR3 residues: CASSEGIVLNTEAFF. The CDR3 DNA follows: TGTGCCAGCAGTGAAGGTATTGTCCTGAACACTGAAGCTTTCTTT.

Details on this clonotype: One junction end disagrees with the germline gene, perhaps due to a read error. This chain links TRBV7-7 with TRBJ2-2; 7 nucleotides match TRBD2. Germline V gene sequence: CDR1 SSHAT, CDR2 FNYEAQ (reference sequence). The CDR3 loop spans 13 amino acids. The CDR3 sequence is CAGSYGLGGELFF. CDR3 nucleotide sequence: TGTGCCGGCAGCTATGGACTAGGCGGGGAGCTGTTTTTT.

This chain connects TRBV6-1 to TRBJ2-5; D gene unclear. Germline CDR1 reads MNHNS; CDR2 reads SASEGT. The CDR3 spans 14 residues. The ends were cut back, 7 bases at V and 5 bases at J, with 17 bases in the middle. The CDR3 is CASTSRAVSETQYF. The CDR3, as DNA: TGTGCCAGCACTTCTCGGGCAGTCAGCGAGACCCAGTACTTC.

As regards this clonotype: One base away lies a much larger clone, so this may be a sequencing read error. The rearrangement uses TRBV4-1 and TRBJ2-3, with 8 positions matching TRBD1. This CDR3 is built from 14 residues. Germline CDR1 MGHRA, CDR2 YSYEKL. The CDR3 DNA reads TGCGCCAGCAGCCACGGGATGGGGACAGGTACGCAGTATTTT. Translating it yields CASSHGMGTGTQYF.

The rearrangement joins TRBV18 to TRBJ2-7, with TRBD2 matching 10 bases. The CDR3 has 18 residues. The junction had 11 bases not matched to a gene; V was cut back by 3 bases and J by 0 bases. Germline CDR1 and CDR2: KGHSH and LQKENI. The CDR3 loop reads CASSPRRLAGATSYEQYF. In DNA form, the CDR3 reads TGTGCCAGCTCACCTAGAAGGCTAGCGGGGGCGACCTCCTACGAGCAGTACTTC.

The chain has TRBV5-6 and TRBJ2-1; 9 nucleotides match TRBD1. The V and J ends lost 3 bases and 8 bases, in that order; junction bases with no gene match: 6. Germline CDR1 and CDR2: SGHDT and YYEEEE. The CDR3 has 14 residues. The CDR3 is CASSSGQGRDEQFF. DNA for the CDR3: TGTGCCAGCAGCTCGGGACAGGGTAGAGATGAGCAGTTCTTC.